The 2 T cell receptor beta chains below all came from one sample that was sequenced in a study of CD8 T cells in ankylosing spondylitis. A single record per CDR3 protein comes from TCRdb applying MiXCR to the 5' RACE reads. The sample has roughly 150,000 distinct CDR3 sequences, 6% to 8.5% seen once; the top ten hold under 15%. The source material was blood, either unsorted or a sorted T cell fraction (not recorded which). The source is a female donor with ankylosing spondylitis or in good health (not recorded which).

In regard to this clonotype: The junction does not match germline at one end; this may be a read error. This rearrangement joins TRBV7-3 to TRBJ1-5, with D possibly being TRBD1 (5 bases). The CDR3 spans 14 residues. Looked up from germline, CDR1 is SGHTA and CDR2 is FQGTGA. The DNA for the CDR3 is TGCGCCAGGTTGGGGGGGAGCAGCAATCAGCCCCAGCATTTT. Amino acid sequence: CARLGGSSNQPQHF.

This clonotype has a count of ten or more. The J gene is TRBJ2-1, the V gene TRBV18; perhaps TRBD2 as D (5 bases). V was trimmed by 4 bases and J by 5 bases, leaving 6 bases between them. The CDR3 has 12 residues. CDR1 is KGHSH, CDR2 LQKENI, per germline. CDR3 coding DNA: TGTGCCAGCTCACAGAGGGACAATGAGCAGTTCTTC. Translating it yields CASSQRDNEQFF.